The 2 T cell receptor beta chains reported below all come from one sample, sequenced in a study of post-analysis software for immune sequencing data. Study findings and constraints: Patients carried roughly 5 TRBV segments more frequently than controls did, and TRBV5-6, TRBV5-1 and TRBV20-1 were among them.

Included in the TCR beta cDNA libraries were unique molecular identifiers. MiXCR was run by TCRdb on the PCR reads, yielding one entry per CDR3 protein. The sample has around 500,000 distinct CDR3 sequences; under 40% are singletons. Their specific antigens are unknown. Material for sequencing was blood. The receptors come from a girl younger than 18 with multiple sclerosis.

This clonotype was observed a handful of times. V and J are TRBV5-1 and TRBJ2-1; 10 bases line up with TRBD1. From germline, CDR1 is SGHRS and CDR2 YFSETQ. The CDR3 consists of 14 residues. V was clipped by 0 bases and J by 8 bases; unmatched bases: 2. For the CDR3, the DNA is TGCGCCAGCAGCTTGGCAGGGACAGGGGATGAGCAGTTCTTC. Protein sequence: CASSLAGTGDEQFF. Full variable domain (rest looked up from reference TRBV5-1 and TRBJ2-1): KAGVTQTPRYLIKTRGQQVTLSCSPISGHRSVSWYQQTPGQGLQFLFEYFSETQRNKGNFPGRFSGRQFSNSRSEMNVSTLELGDSALYLCASSLAGTGDEQFFGPGTRLTVL.

This clonotype was found a few times. This chain links TRBV6-1 with TRBJ2-7; D possibly corresponds to TRBD1 (6 bases). The V and J ends lost 2 bases and 3 bases respectively, with 14 bases between them. CDR3 length: 15 amino acids. The V gene's germline CDR1 is MNHNS and CDR2 SASEGT. The CDR3 DNA sequence: TGTGCCAGCAGTGAAATGGGACACAAGATCTACGAGCAGTACTTC. Translating gives CASSEMGHKIYEQYF.